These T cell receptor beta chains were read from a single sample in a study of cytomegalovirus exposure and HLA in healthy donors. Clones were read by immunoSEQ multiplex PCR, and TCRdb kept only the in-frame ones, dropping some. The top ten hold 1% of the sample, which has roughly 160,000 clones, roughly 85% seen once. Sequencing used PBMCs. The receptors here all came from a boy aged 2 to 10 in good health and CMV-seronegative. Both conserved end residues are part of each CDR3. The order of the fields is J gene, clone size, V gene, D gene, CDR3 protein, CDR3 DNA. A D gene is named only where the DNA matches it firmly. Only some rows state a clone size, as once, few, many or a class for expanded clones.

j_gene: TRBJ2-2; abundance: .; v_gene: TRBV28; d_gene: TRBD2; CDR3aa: CASTSGIAGELFF; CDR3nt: TGTGCCAGCACTAGCGGGATCGCCGGGGAGCTGTTTTTT
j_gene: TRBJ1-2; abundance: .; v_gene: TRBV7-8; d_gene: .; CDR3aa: CASSPGPIDYGYTF; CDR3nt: TGTGCCAGCAGTCCAGGGCCAATTGACTATGGCTACACCTTC
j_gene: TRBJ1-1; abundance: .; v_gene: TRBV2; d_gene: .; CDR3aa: CASSDRRLEAFF; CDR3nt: TGTGCCAGCAGTGATCGGCGGCTTGAAGCTTTCTTT
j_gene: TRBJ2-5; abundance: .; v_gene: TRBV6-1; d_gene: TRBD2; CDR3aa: CASSEGTSWGETQYF; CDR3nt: TGTGCCAGCAGTGAAGGGACTAGCTGGGGTGAGACCCAGTACTTC
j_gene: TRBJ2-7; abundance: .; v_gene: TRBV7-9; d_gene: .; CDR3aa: CASSPREYEQYF; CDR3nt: TGTGCCAGCAGCCCCCGGGAGTACGAGCAGTACTTC
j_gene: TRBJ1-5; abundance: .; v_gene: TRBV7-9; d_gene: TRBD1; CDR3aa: CASSNGQGRPQPQHF; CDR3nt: TGTGCCAGCAGCAACGGACAGGGGCGGCCTCAGCCCCAGCATTTT
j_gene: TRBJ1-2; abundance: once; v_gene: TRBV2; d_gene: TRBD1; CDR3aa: CASSEYPGQTNYGYTF; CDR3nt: TGTGCCAGCAGTGAATACCCGGGACAGACCAACTATGGCTACACCTTC
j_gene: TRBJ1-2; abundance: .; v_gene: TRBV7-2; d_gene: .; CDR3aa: CASSGTIYGYTF; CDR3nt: TGTGCCAGCAGCGGGACAATCTATGGCTACACCTTC
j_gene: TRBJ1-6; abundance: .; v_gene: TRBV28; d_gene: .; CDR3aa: CASSLPGSLHF; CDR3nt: TGTGCCAGCAGTTTACCGGGTTCTCTCCACTTT
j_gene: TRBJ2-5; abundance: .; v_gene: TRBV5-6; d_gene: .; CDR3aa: CASSLVGDTKTQYF; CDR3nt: TGTGCCAGCAGCTTGGTCGGGGACACAAAGACCCAGTACTTC
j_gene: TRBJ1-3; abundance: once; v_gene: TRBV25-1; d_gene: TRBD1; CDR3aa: CASSAGLGTGNSGNTIYF; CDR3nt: TGTGCCAGCAGTGCGGGGCTTGGGACAGGGAACTCTGGAAACACCATATATTTT
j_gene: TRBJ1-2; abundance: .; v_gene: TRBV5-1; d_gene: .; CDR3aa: CASSFYGGLNYGYTF; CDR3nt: TGCGCCAGCAGCTTTTACGGGGGGCTTAACTATGGCTACACCTTC
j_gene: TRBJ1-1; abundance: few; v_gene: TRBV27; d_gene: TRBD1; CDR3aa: CASRVRGQPNTEAFF; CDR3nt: TGTGCCAGCAGGGTCAGGGGGCAACCGAACACTGAAGCTTTCTTT
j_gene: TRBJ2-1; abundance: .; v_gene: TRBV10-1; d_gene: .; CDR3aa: CATGADSYNEQFF; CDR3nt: TGCGCCACCGGAGCAGACTCCTACAATGAGCAGTTCTTC
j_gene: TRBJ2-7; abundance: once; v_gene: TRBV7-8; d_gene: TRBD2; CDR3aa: CASSLGVSQRESYEQYF; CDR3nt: TGTGCCAGCAGCTTAGGGGTAAGCCAGCGGGAGTCCTACGAGCAGTACTTC
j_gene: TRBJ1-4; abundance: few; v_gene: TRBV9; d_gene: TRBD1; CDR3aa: CASSVTGGGQGEKLFF; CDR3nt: TGTGCCAGCAGCGTAACGGGGGGGGGACAGGGTGAAAAACTGTTTTTT
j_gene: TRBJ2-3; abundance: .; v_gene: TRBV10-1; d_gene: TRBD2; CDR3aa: CASSGRGGVADTQYF; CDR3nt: TGCGCCAGCAGTGGACGGGGGGGGGTAGCAGATACGCAGTATTTT
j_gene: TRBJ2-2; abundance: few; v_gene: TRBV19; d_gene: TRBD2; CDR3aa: CATQRGGVAGELFF; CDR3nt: TGTGCCACCCAGCGGGGGGGCGTCGCCGGGGAGCTGTTTTTT
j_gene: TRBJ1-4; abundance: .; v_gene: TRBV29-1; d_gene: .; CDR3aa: CSVGVATARNEKLFF; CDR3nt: TGCAGCGTTGGGGTGGCGACAGCCAGAAATGAAAAACTGTTTTTT
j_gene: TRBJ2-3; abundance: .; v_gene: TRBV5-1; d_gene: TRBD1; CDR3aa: CASSRSGQGVDTQYF; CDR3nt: TGCGCCAGCAGCCGGTCGGGACAGGGAGTGGATACGCAGTATTTT
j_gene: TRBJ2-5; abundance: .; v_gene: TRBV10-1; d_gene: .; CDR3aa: CASSELGGVEETQYF; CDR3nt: TGCGCCAGCAGTGAGCTAGGAGGGGTCGAAGAGACCCAGTACTTC
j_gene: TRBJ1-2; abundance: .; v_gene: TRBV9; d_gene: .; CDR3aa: CASSGRDKTYGYTF; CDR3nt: TGTGCCAGCAGCGGTAGGGACAAGACCTATGGCTACACCTTC
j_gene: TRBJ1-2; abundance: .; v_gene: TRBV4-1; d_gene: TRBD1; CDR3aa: CASSQDRGNRGGYTF; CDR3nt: TGCGCCAGCAGCCAAGATCGGGGAAACAGGGGAGGCTACACCTTC
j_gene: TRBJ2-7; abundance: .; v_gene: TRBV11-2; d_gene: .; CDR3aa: CASSFPRAYLYEQYF; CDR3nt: TGTGCCAGCAGCTTCCCGAGGGCCTATCTCTACGAGCAGTACTTC
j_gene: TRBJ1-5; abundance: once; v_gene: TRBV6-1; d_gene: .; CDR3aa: CASSDRGALSNQPQHF; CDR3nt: TGTGCCAGCAGTGACAGGGGAGCCCTTAGCAATCAGCCCCAGCATTTT